The sequence of this TCR beta chain was determined in a study of response to subunit inactivated influenza vaccine. Study findings and constraints: The authors offered the suggestion that each seasonal influenza vaccination recruits few new T cells.

With respect to this clonotype: Its specificity is not known.

TCRdb re-analysed the RT-PCR reads in MiXCR, keeping a single row per CDR3 protein. Of 500,000 to 750,000 distinct CDR3 sequences in the sample, about 14% were seen once. From germline, CDR1 is MNHEY and CDR2 SVGAGI. Trimming stripped 4 bases from V and 6 bases from J, with 12 bases between. The CDR3 totals 13 residues. The specimen comprised PBMCs from blood, sampled about 12 days after vaccination. This receptor was identified in a man between 50 and 59 years old who received an inactivated influenza vaccine. J is TRBJ1-2 and V is TRBV6-5, with D tentatively TRBD1 (5 bases). The chain's CDR3 is CASSSGLVNGYTF. The DNA for the CDR3 is TGTGCCAGCAGTTCGGGGCTGGTAAATGGCTACACCTTC.